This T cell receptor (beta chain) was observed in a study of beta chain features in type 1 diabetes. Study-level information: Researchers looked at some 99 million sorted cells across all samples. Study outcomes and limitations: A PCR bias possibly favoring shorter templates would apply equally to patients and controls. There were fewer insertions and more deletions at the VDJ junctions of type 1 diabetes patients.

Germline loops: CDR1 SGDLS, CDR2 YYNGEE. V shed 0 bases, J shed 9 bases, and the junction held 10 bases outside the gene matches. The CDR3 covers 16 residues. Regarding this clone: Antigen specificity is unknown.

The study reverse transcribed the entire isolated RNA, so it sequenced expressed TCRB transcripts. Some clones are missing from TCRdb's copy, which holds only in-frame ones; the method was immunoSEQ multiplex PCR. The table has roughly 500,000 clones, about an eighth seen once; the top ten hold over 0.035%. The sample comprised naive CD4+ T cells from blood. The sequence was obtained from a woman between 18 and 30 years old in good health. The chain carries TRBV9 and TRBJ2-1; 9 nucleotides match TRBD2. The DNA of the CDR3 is TGTGCCAGCAGCGTAGTGCCTAGCGGGATATTAGGTGAGCAGTTCTTC. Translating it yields CASSVVPSGILGEQFF. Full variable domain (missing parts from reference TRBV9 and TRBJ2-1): DSGVTQTPKHLITATGQRVTLRCSPRSGDLSVYWYQQSLDQGLQFLIQYYNGEERAKGNILERFSAQQFPDLHSELNLSSLELGDSALYFCASSVVPSGILGEQFFGPGTRLTVL.